The 18 T cell receptor beta chains reported below all come from one sample, sequenced in a study of T cell responses to AZD1222 COVID-19 vaccine. Assay: immunoSEQ multiplex PCR; the TCRdb copy retains only in-frame clones and omits some. The sample shows 150,000 to 200,000 clones, 85% to 95% of them seen only once. The sample consisted of peripheral blood, taken on day 0 of AZD1222 vaccination. Receptors originate from an adult in good health.

This sequence joins TRBV28 and TRBJ1-1; 7 nucleotides match TRBD1. This CDR3 is built from 17 residues. Germline lookup yields CDR1 MDHEN and CDR2 SYDVKM. V shed 6 bases and J 1 base; nucleotides not matched to a gene: 14. The CDR3 loop is CASRFPGQTLENTEAFF. The DNA of the CDR3 is TGTGCCAGCAGATTTCCGGGACAGACACTTGAGAACACTGAAGCTTTCTTT.

This clone was counted once. The V gene is TRBV11-2, the J gene TRBJ2-3; 11 nucleotides agree with TRBD1. Germline CDR1 is SGHAT and CDR2 is FQNNGV. The CDR3 totals 16 residues. After removal of 1 base from V and 5 bases from J, the junction contained 5 bases not matched to a gene. This chain's CDR3 is CASSLAPDRGQDTQYF. DNA for the CDR3: TGTGCCAGCAGCTTAGCCCCGGACAGGGGGCAAGATACGCAGTATTTT.

J is TRBJ2-5 and V is TRBV10-2; 14 bases map to TRBD2. Germline assignment: CDR1 WSHSY and CDR2 SAAADI. J was trimmed by 0 bases and V by 6 bases; bases with no gene match: 9. The CDR3 is made up of 18 amino acids. The CDR3, as DNA: TGCGCCAGCAGGAATACCGGGACTAGCGGGGGCTACCAAGAGACCCAGTACTTC. Translation gives CASRNTGTSGGYQETQYF.

This chain links TRBV27 with TRBJ1-2; TRBD1 is a possible D gene (5 bases). Germline CDR1 is MNHEY and CDR2 is SMNVEV (reference sequence). The CDR3 is 14 amino acids. Trimming shortened V by 6 bases and J by 1 base, and 12 bases separated the two germline ends. This chain's CDR3 is CASSPDRLNYGYTF. In DNA, the CDR3 is TGTGCCAGCAGCCCCGACAGACTTAACTATGGCTACACCTTC.

The rearrangement joins TRBV25-1 to TRBJ2-5; 9 nucleotides align to TRBD1. This CDR3 is built from 15 residues. Germline V gene data show CDR1 as MGHDK and CDR2 as SYGVNS. The V gene end was trimmed by 3 bases and the J gene end by 4 bases; junction bases not matched to a gene: 6. CDR3 sequence reads: CASSEIQGAGETQYF. The CDR3 region has the DNA TGTGCCAGCAGTGAGATACAGGGGGCAGGAGAGACCCAGTACTTC.

This rearrangement joins TRBV19 to TRBJ1-2; TRBD1 is a possible D gene (5 bases). The V end was cut by 3 bases, the J end by 2 bases, with 13 bases between. Germline V lookup: CDR1 LNHDA, CDR2 SQIVND (reference sequence). CDR3 length equals 15 residues. In DNA form, the CDR3 reads TGTGCCAGTAGTATCCGACAAGGGGTGAACTATGGCTACACCTTC. It specifies CASSIRQGVNYGYTF.

This sequence joins TRBV7-6 and TRBJ2-1, with 9 bases identical to TRBD2. V trimming: 5 bases; J trimming: 7 bases; junction bases outside the gene matches: 12. CDR1 and CDR2 (germline): SGHVS, FNYEAQ. This CDR3 has 16 amino acids. The CDR3 sequence: CASSQVAGDPWNEQFF. DNA of the CDR3: TGTGCCAGCAGCCAAGTAGCGGGAGACCCATGGAATGAGCAGTTCTTC.

This rearrangement joins TRBV7-9 to TRBJ2-3, with TRBD2 matching over 11 bases. The V and J ends lost 4 bases and 4 bases, in that order; junction bases with no gene match: 13. Looked up from germline, CDR1 is SEHNR and CDR2 is FQNEAQ (reference sequence). The CDR3 totals 18 residues. CDR3 nucleotides: TGTGCCAGCAGCTCCCCGGGTGGGCTAGCGGGAGGCGCAGATACGCAGTATTTT. This gives the protein CASSSPGGLAGGADTQYF.

V is TRBV6-1 and J is TRBJ1-1, with D possibly matching TRBD1 (5 bases). The CDR3 consists of 11 residues. Per germline, CDR1 MNHNS and CDR2 SASEGT. Trimming removed 11 bases from V and 5 bases from J, with 12 bases in between. The CDR3 loop is CAGSRGTEAFF. The CDR3 coding sequence is TGTGCCGGTTCCCGGGGGACTGAAGCTTTCTTT.

The J gene is TRBJ1-3, the V gene TRBV5-8; unclear D gene. This CDR3 spans 16 amino acids. From germline, CDR1 is SGHTS and CDR2 YDEGEE. Trimming pared 0 bases from V and 0 bases from J, leaving 10 bases between. CDR3 DNA sequence: TGTGCCAGCAGCTTGGGTCCAGATACCTCTGGAAACACCATATATTTT. Amino acid sequence: CASSLGPDTSGNTIYF. The complete variable domain, with remaining parts taken from reference TRBV5-8 and TRBJ1-3, reads EAGVTQSPTHLIKTRGQQATLRCSPISGHTSVYWYQQALGLGLQFLLWYDEGEERNRGNFPPRFSGRQFPNYSSELNVNALELEDSALYLCASSLGPDTSGNTIYFGEGSWLTVV.

The V call is TRBV27, the J call TRBJ2-1; 11 bases are a match to TRBD2. Germline V gene sequence: CDR1 MNHEY, CDR2 SMNVEV (reference sequence). The V gene end was trimmed by 9 bases and the J gene end by 5 bases; junction bases not matched to a gene: 6. The CDR3 contains 14 residues. CDR3 protein: CASRSGREHNEQFF. For the CDR3, the DNA is TGTGCCAGTCGTAGCGGGAGGGAGCACAATGAGCAGTTCTTC.

The V gene is TRBV10-2, the J gene TRBJ1-1; the D is unclear. V lost 3 bases to trimming and J lost 5 bases, with 4 bases between them. This CDR3 comprises 11 residues. CDR1 and CDR2 from the germline V gene are WSHSY and SAAADI. The CDR3 nucleotides read TGCGCCAGCAGTGATCTTACTGAAGCTTTCTTT. Translated: CASSDLTEAFF.

For the CDR3, the DNA is TGTGCCACCAGCTCCAAGGGGTTGGGCACTGAAGCTTTCTTT. Amino acid sequence: CATSSKGLGTEAFF. The chain uses TRBV15 and TRBJ1-1, with D possibly matching TRBD1 (5 bases). This CDR3 contains 14 residues. Per the germline V gene, CDR1 is LNHNV and CDR2 is YYDKDF (reference sequence). V dropped 5 bases and J dropped 4 bases, with 14 bases sitting between them. Full variable domain (missing parts from reference TRBV15 and TRBJ1-1): DAMVIQNPRYQVTQFGKPVTLSCSQTLNHNVMYWYQQKSSQAPKLLFHYYDKDFNNEADTPDNFQSRRPNTSFCFLDIRSPGLGDTAMYLCATSSKGLGTEAFFGQGTRLTVV.

The chain combines TRBV19 with TRBJ1-2, with 9 nucleotides matching TRBD1. V shed 5 bases and J 3 bases; nucleotides not matched to a gene: 7. The CDR3 contains 15 residues. Looked up from germline, CDR1 is LNHDA and CDR2 is SQIVND (reference sequence). DNA of the CDR3: TGTGCCAGTAGTCCAGACAGGGGGTCGTACTATGGCTACACCTTC. This sequence encodes CASSPDRGSYYGYTF.

The rearrangement links TRBV25-1 to TRBJ1-2; perhaps TRBD1 as D (5 bases). Trimming pared 10 bases from V and 4 bases from J, leaving 16 bases between. CDR1 and CDR2 (germline): MGHDK, SYGVNS. This CDR3 is 13 amino acids long. DNA for the CDR3: TGTGCCACGGGGGACCCCAACGGCTATGGCTACACCTTC. Its translation is CATGDPNGYGYTF.

V is TRBV9 and J is TRBJ1-1; D unclear. The germline V gene encodes CDR1 SGDLS and CDR2 YYNGEE. This CDR3 spans 13 amino acids. Trimming took 4 bases from V and 0 from J, leaving 7 bases between them. The CDR3 reads CASSPIMNTEAFF. The DNA for the CDR3 is TGTGCCAGCAGCCCCATTATGAACACTGAAGCTTTCTTT. The whole variable domain, remainder taken from reference TRBV9 and TRBJ1-1, is DSGVTQTPKHLITATGQRVTLRCSPRSGDLSVYWYQQSLDQGLQFLIQYYNGEERAKGNILERFSAQQFPDLHSELNLSSLELGDSALYFCASSPIMNTEAFFGQGTRLTVV.

J is TRBJ2-7 and V is TRBV5-1; a weak D match, TRBD1 (5 bases). Germline CDR1 and CDR2: SGHRS and YFSETQ. This CDR3 contains 13 residues. Trimming removed 0 bases from V and 3 bases from J, with 7 bases in between. The CDR3 nucleotides are TGCGCCAGCAGCTTGGAGGGGAACTACGAGCAGTACTTC. It encodes CASSLEGNYEQYF. The full variable domain, with the rest looked up from reference TRBV5-1 and TRBJ2-7, is KAGVTQTPRYLIKTRGQQVTLSCSPISGHRSVSWYQQTPGQGLQFLFEYFSETQRNKGNFPGRFSGRQFSNSRSEMNVSTLELGDSALYLCASSLEGNYEQYFGPGTRLTVT.

The rearrangement links TRBV6-5 to TRBJ1-2; possibly TRBD1 for D (5 bases). Germline CDR1 reads MNHEY; CDR2 reads SVGAGI. V was pared by 7 bases and J by 8 bases, with 20 bases between. This CDR3 region has 14 residues. CDR3 region: CASIAPGRYGGYTF. For the CDR3, the DNA is TGTGCCAGCATTGCTCCAGGGAGGTATGGAGGCTACACCTTC.